The subject of this entry is one T cell receptor (beta chain). This sample is drawn from a study of blood T cell repertoires in COVID-19. Study context: Collection of acute and convalescent COVID-19 samples took place in the United States, Italy and Spain. In each case, the material was cDNA or gDNA derived from T cells, B-cell-depleted T cells, or PBMCs.

The CDR3 runs 16 residues. V was pared by 4 bases and J by 0 bases, with 13 bases between. Germline CDR1 reads SGHRS; CDR2 reads YFSETQ. Authors' analysis steps: Quantification of nucleated cells was approximated via reference gene primer amplification. Generated by immunoSEQ multiplex PCR, the TCRdb table keeps only in-frame clones and is missing some. V and J calls and clone size are those listed in that table; D and trimming were worked out from the DNA. The sample consists of about 52,000 clones, roughly 87% of them appearing once. This sequence was found in a human donor in a cohort sampled during active COVID-19. Sequencing was carried out using peripheral blood. The V gene is TRBV5-1, the J gene TRBJ1-4; D is undetermined. Written as DNA, the CDR3 is TGCGCCAGCAGCCGTTCCGGGGAGGCAACTAATGAAAAACTGTTTTTT. Protein: CASSRSGEATNEKLFF.